The present T cell receptor (beta chain) was sequenced within a study of cytomegalovirus exposure and HLA in healthy donors. PCR primers comprised 60 Vbeta and 13 Jbeta primers. The table came from immunoSEQ multiplex PCR; TCRdb's copy has only in-frame clones and leaves some out. The sample has about 89,000 clones, 76% seen once. This CDR3 region has 14 residues. V lost 6 bases and J 0 bases, leaving 14 bases between the germline ends. The V gene's germline CDR1 is SQVTM and CDR2 ANQGSEA. V usage is TRBV29-1 and J usage is TRBJ1-1; D perhaps matches TRBD1 (6 bases). The source is a male donor in good health and CMV-seronegative. Sequenced sample: PBMCs. The CDR3 loop is CSVGTTSMNTEAFF. CDR3 nucleotide sequence: TGCAGCGTCGGGACAACCTCAATGAACACTGAAGCTTTCTTT.